This entry lists 30 T cell receptor beta chains sequenced from one sample in a study of human T cells and chemical hapten exposure. Stated time point: patch test 3, about 24 weeks after DPC sensitization. Treatment denoted: therapeutic diphenylcyclopropenone sensitization with weekly scalp DPC. Each CDR3 protein gets one entry after TCRdb re-called the RACE reads with MiXCR. This sample has about 64,000 distinct CDR3 sequences; 9.5% to 11% occur once, and the top ten carry more than 2%. The material sequenced was whole blood, taken in connection with sensitization to the hapten diphenylcyclopropenone (DPC). The source is a woman in her 30s with alopecia areata. Some clones in this sample may be carry-over from other donors' samples.

The chain is built from TRBV29-1 and TRBJ2-3, with D tentatively TRBD2 (6 bases). Trimming pared 2 bases from V and 3 bases from J, leaving 9 bases between. CDR1 and CDR2 from the germline V gene are SQVTM and ANQGSEA. The length of the CDR3 is 13 residues. CDR3 residues: CSVERGGTDTQYF. Here the CDR3 DNA reads TGCAGCGTTGAAAGGGGAGGAACAGATACGCAGTATTTT.

The chain uses TRBV30 and TRBJ1-1, with 8 bases fitting TRBD1. The germline CDR1 and CDR2 sequences are GTSNPN and SVGIG (reference sequence). The CDR3 length is 16 residues. After removal of 4 bases from V and 3 bases from J, the junction contained 13 bases not matched to a gene. As DNA, the CDR3 is TGTGCCTGGACAGGCAGGGGGCCTAGGTTCGACACTGAAGCTTTCTTT. Its protein product is CAWTGRGPRFDTEAFF.

This clonotype was counted many times. The chain uses TRBV12-3 or TRBV12-4 and TRBJ1-6; maybe TRBD1 (6 bases). Trimming took 7 bases from V and 10 from J, leaving 14 bases between them. This CDR3 has 13 amino acids. The CDR3: CASTVTRGSPLHF. The CDR3, as DNA: TGTGCCAGCACCGTCACAAGGGGGTCACCCCTCCACTTT.

Ten or more counts support this clonotype. The genes are TRBV7-6 and TRBJ2-2; the D is unclear. Trimming took 5 bases from V and 1 from J, leaving 8 bases between them. The germline CDR1 and CDR2 sequences are SGHVS and FNYEAQ. This CDR3 contains 14 residues. The CDR3 DNA sequence: TGTGCCAGCAGCCGGGCCCTGAACACCGGGGAGCTGTTTTTT. Amino acid sequence: CASSRALNTGELFF. Filled out from reference TRBV7-6 and TRBJ2-2, the complete variable domain reads GAGVSQSPRYKVTKRGQDVALRCDPISGHVSLYWYRQALGQGPEFLTYFNYEAQQDKSGLPNDRFSAERPEGSISTLTIQRTEQRDSAMYRCASSRALNTGELFFGEGSRLTVL.

This clonotype was seen repeatedly, ten times or more. This chain uses TRBV28 with TRBJ1-2; D might be TRBD1 (5 bases). The CDR3 totals 14 residues. V lost 3 bases to trimming and J lost 7 bases, with 15 bases between them. CDR1 is MDHEN and CDR2 is SYDVKM in the germline V gene. The CDR3 loop reads CASSFSRVISGYTF. CDR3 sequence (DNA): TGTGCCAGCAGTTTCTCCAGGGTCATCTCTGGCTACACCTTC.

The chain joins TRBV28 to TRBJ2-1; D is ambiguous. This CDR3 comprises 13 residues. V lost 5 bases and J 4 bases, leaving 9 bases between the germline ends. Germline CDR1 and CDR2: MDHEN and SYDVKM. CDR3 sequence reads: CASSPTPYNEQFF. The DNA for the CDR3 is TGTGCCAGCAGTCCCACCCCTTACAATGAGCAGTTCTTC. Based on the CDR3 plus reference TRBV28 and TRBJ2-1, the full variable domain is DVKVTQSSRYLVKRTGEKVFLECVQDMDHENMFWYRQDPGLGLRLIYFSYDVKMKEKGDIPEGYSVSREKKERFSLILESASTNQTSMYLCASSPTPYNEQFFGPGTRLTVL.

The J gene is TRBJ1-2, the V gene TRBV7-8; a possible D gene is TRBD1 (6 bases). Trimming removed 3 bases at V and 4 bases at J, with 12 bases between. This CDR3 is built from 14 residues. The germline V gene encodes CDR1 SGHVS and CDR2 FQNEAQ. DNA of the CDR3: TGTGCCAGCAGCTTCGGTAGGACAGCCTATGGCTACACCTTC. This gives the protein CASSFGRTAYGYTF.

In this sample, this clonotype turned up many times. The chain carries TRBV19 and TRBJ2-5; 13 nucleotides align to TRBD2. Germline V gene lookup returns CDR1 LNHDA and CDR2 SQIVND (reference sequence). This CDR3 comprises 15 residues. V dropped 6 bases and J dropped 7; count of bases not matched to a gene: 8. CDR3 in amino acids: CASSGLAGASVTQYF. The CDR3 nucleotides read TGTGCCAGTAGCGGACTAGCGGGAGCGTCGGTGACCCAGTACTTC. The full variable domain, rest sourced from reference TRBV19 and TRBJ2-5, is DGGITQSPKYLFRKEGQNVTLSCEQNLNHDAMYWYRQDPGQGLRLIYYSQIVNDFQKGDIAEGYSVSREKKESFPLTVTSAQKNPTAFYLCASSGLAGASVTQYFGPGTRLLVL.

This clonotype was seen a few times. This chain uses TRBV29-1 with TRBJ2-7, with D uncertain. Germline loops: CDR1 SQVTM, CDR2 ANQGSEA. V dropped 1 base and J dropped 6 bases, with 16 bases sitting between them. The CDR3 runs 14 residues. The CDR3 DNA follows: TGCAGCGTTGAAGTAGGAACATCCCGGAGCGAGCAGTACTTC. Translated: CSVEVGTSRSEQYF.

This clonotype came up a few times. This chain links TRBV28 with TRBJ1-4; maybe TRBD1 (5 bases). Germline assignment: CDR1 MDHEN and CDR2 SYDVKM. This CDR3 comprises 15 residues. The V end lost 6 bases, the J end lost 7 bases, and 18 bases lay between the germline ends. Here the CDR3 reads CASSPAPGGSEKLFF. Written as DNA, the CDR3 is TGTGCCAGCAGCCCCGCCCCGGGGGGGAGTGAAAAACTGTTTTTT. The full variable domain, completed using reference TRBV28 and TRBJ1-4, is DVKVTQSSRYLVKRTGEKVFLECVQDMDHENMFWYRQDPGLGLRLIYFSYDVKMKEKGDIPEGYSVSREKKERFSLILESASTNQTSMYLCASSPAPGGSEKLFFGSGTQLSVL.

This clonotype was seen at least ten times. The V call is TRBV7-2, the J call TRBJ2-7; D possibly matches TRBD1 or TRBD2 (5 bases each). Germline loops: CDR1 SGHTA, CDR2 FQGNSA. V lost 5 bases to trimming and J lost 7 bases, with 15 bases between them. The CDR3 loop spans 13 amino acids. The CDR3 nucleotides read TGTGCCAGCAGCCCGCAATACAGGAGGGAGCAGTACTTC. This encodes CASSPQYRREQYF.

This clonotype appeared a few times. V usage is TRBV7-6 and J usage is TRBJ2-7; D might be TRBD1 or TRBD2, each matching 5 bases. CDR1 is SGHVS and CDR2 is FNYEAQ in the germline V gene. This CDR3 is 15 amino acids long. V dropped 1 base and J dropped 2 bases, with 12 bases sitting between them. CDR3 region: CASSLEGDGTYEQYF. DNA for the CDR3: TGTGCCAGCAGCTTAGAAGGGGACGGAACCTACGAGCAGTACTTC.

This sequence joins TRBV30 and TRBJ2-2, with D possibly matching TRBD2 (5 bases). The CDR3 covers 12 residues. Germline CDR1 reads GTSNPN; CDR2 reads SVGIG (reference sequence). Trimming took 6 bases from V and 0 from J, leaving 5 bases between them. In DNA, the CDR3 is TGTGCCTGCGGGACGAACACCGGGGAGCTGTTTTTT. Translating it yields CACGTNTGELFF.

This clonotype occurred a few times. The chain has TRBV20-1 and TRBJ2-3; no clear D gene. This CDR3 is built from 15 residues. CDR1 DFQATT and CDR2 SNEGSKA come from the germline V gene (reference sequence). V lost 0 bases and J lost 1, with 11 bases in between. Written as DNA, the CDR3 is TGCAGTGCTAGAGATCGTACTCTTGGCACAGATACGCAGTATTTT. This gives the protein CSARDRTLGTDTQYF.

This clonotype was found a few times. V gene TRBV7-2 combines with J gene TRBJ2-4, with 7 positions matching TRBD2. Germline V gene data show CDR1 as SGHTA and CDR2 as FQGNSA. The V gene end was trimmed by 7 bases and the J gene end by 2 bases; junction bases not matched to a gene: 14. This CDR3 has 17 amino acids. The CDR3 DNA sequence: TGTGCCAGCACCCCGCAAGGCGGGAGCGGTACCAAAAACATTCAGTACTTC. Its protein product is CASTPQGGSGTKNIQYF.

This clonotype was seen a few times. J is TRBJ1-6 and V is TRBV6-5; a possible D gene is TRBD1 (6 bases). With 0 bases removed from V and 10 bases from J, the gap between germline ends came to 13 bases. The CDR3 consists of 15 residues. Germline V gene sequence: CDR1 MNHEY, CDR2 SVGAGI. The CDR3 nucleotides are TGTGCCAGCAGTTACTCAGGGGGGGGCCAATCACCCCTCCACTTT. It specifies CASSYSGGGQSPLHF.

In this sample, this clonotype turned up a few times. V usage is TRBV7-2 and J usage is TRBJ1-3; D is possibly TRBD1 (5 bases). The CDR3 is made up of 16 amino acids. Germline values: CDR1 SGHTA, CDR2 FQGNSA. Trimming removed 1 base from V and 0 bases from J, with 10 bases in between. The CDR3 protein is CASSLVPGGSGNTIYF. The CDR3, as DNA: TGTGCCAGCAGCTTAGTACCGGGGGGCTCTGGAAACACCATATATTTT.

The chain couples TRBV15 to TRBJ1-5; TRBD1 aligns across 7 bases. V dropped 8 bases and J dropped 4; count of bases not matched to a gene: 5. Germline values: CDR1 LNHNV, CDR2 YYDKDF (reference sequence). There are 13 residues in the CDR3. The DNA for the CDR3 is TGTGCCACCGGAGACAGGGTGAATCAGCCCCAGCATTTT. Its protein is CATGDRVNQPQHF. The whole variable domain, filled in from reference TRBV15 and TRBJ1-5, reads DAMVIQNPRYQVTQFGKPVTLSCSQTLNHNVMYWYQQKSSQAPKLLFHYYDKDFNNEADTPDNFQSRRPNTSFCFLDIRSPGLGDTAMYLCATGDRVNQPQHFGDGTRLSIL.

This clonotype has a count of ten or more. The rearrangement links TRBV15 to TRBJ1-5; D gene ambiguous. This CDR3 region has 15 residues. The germline gives CDR1 LNHNV, CDR2 YYDKDF (reference sequence). V was trimmed by 1 base and J by 0 bases, leaving 7 bases between them. The CDR3 spells CATSRAKDSNQPQHF. The CDR3 coding sequence is TGTGCCACCAGCAGAGCCAAGGATAGCAATCAGCCCCAGCATTTT.

This clonotype has at least ten counts. This chain joins TRBV4-2 and TRBJ2-4; D uncertain. The CDR3 runs 14 residues. The germline CDR1 and CDR2 sequences are LGHNA and YNFKEQ. Between the trimmed V and J ends, which lost 0 bases and 6 bases, there was a span of 9 bases. The CDR3 loop is CASSQDKSGNIQYF. The CDR3 nucleotides read TGTGCCAGCAGCCAAGATAAATCGGGAAACATTCAGTACTTC.

A few counts support this clonotype. The chain has TRBV7-2 and TRBJ2-7; D tentatively reads TRBD1 or TRBD2 (5 bases each). The germline CDR1 and CDR2 sequences are SGHTA and FQGNSA. This CDR3 is built from 13 residues. Trimming pared 3 bases from V and 8 bases from J, leaving 14 bases between. CDR3 nucleotides: TGTGCCAGCAGCTTGGGACCCGAGACCCAGCAGTACTTC. Encoded protein: CASSLGPETQQYF.

This clonotype came up many times. The V call is TRBV7-2, the J call TRBJ2-3; D gene ambiguous. Trimming removed 1 base at V and 0 bases at J, with 5 bases between. From germline, CDR1 is SGHTA and CDR2 FQGNSA. The CDR3 runs 14 residues. The DNA of the CDR3 is TGTGCCAGCAGCTTAGATCGGAGCACAGATACGCAGTATTTT. Its protein is CASSLDRSTDTQYF.

In this sample, this clonotype turned up many times. V is TRBV5-5 and J is TRBJ1-3; D remains ambiguous. CDR3 length: 14 amino acids. Trimming took off 5 bases at V and 7 bases at J, with 16 bases between the two ends. Germline assignment: CDR1 SGHKS and CDR2 YYEKEE (reference sequence). This chain's CDR3 is CASRPDFSGNTIYF. CDR3 nucleotide sequence: TGTGCCAGCAGACCTGACTTTTCGGGCAACACCATATATTTT.

This clonotype was detected many times. The rearrangement links TRBV6-5 to TRBJ1-4; D might be TRBD1 (5 bases). The CDR3 is 16 residues long. CDR1 and CDR2 (germline): MNHEY, SVGAGI. V gave up 0 bases and J gave up 5 bases, with 13 bases separating them. CDR3 loop: CASSYSSTAKNEKLFF. The DNA of the CDR3 is TGTGCCAGCAGTTACTCATCGACAGCAAAAAATGAAAAACTGTTTTTT.

This clonotype was found many times. This rearrangement joins TRBV5-1 to TRBJ2-6; a weak D match, TRBD2 (5 bases). Germline CDR1 and CDR2: SGHRS and YFSETQ. With 6 bases removed from V and 0 bases from J, the gap between germline ends came to 10 bases. There are 15 residues in the CDR3. The chain's CDR3 is CASTPGSSGANVLTF. The CDR3 DNA reads TGCGCCAGCACCCCTGGGAGCTCTGGGGCCAACGTCCTGACTTTC.

This clonotype turned up a few times. The V call is TRBV29-1, the J call TRBJ2-3; tentatively, D is TRBD1 (7 bases). CDR3 length: 16 residues. V was shortened by 3 bases and J by 5 bases, with 21 bases between the two germline ends. The germline CDR1 and CDR2 sequences are SQVTM and ANQGSEA. CDR3 amino acids: CSVDLRQGGLIDTQYF. CDR3 bases: TGCAGCGTTGATTTGAGGCAGGGGGGCTTGATAGATACGCAGTATTTT.

This clonotype was seen repeatedly, ten times or more. The V gene is TRBV4-2, the J gene TRBJ2-5; D might be TRBD1 (6 bases). V lost 1 base and J lost 2, with 11 bases in between. The V gene's germline CDR1 is LGHNA and CDR2 YNFKEQ. This CDR3 spans 15 amino acids. The CDR3 region has the DNA TGTGCCAGCAGCCAAGTCCAAGGGGGACAAGAGACCCAGTACTTC. Translating gives CASSQVQGGQETQYF.

This clonotype was recorded many times. The rearrangement uses TRBV20-1 and TRBJ2-5; TRBD2 agrees at 7 bases. Germline trimming cut 4 bases from V and 2 bases from J; bases unmatched to any gene: 4. CDR3 size: 13 residues. The germline V gene encodes CDR1 DFQATT and CDR2 SNEGSKA (reference sequence). This CDR3 is CSAISGNQETQYF. In DNA form, the CDR3 reads TGCAGTGCTATAAGCGGGAATCAAGAGACCCAGTACTTC.

This clonotype was counted between two and nine times. The rearrangement links TRBV7-8 to TRBJ1-1; D not resolved. Looked up from germline, CDR1 is SGHVS and CDR2 is FQNEAQ. Trimming stripped 2 bases from V and 4 bases from J, with 14 bases between. This CDR3 comprises 15 residues. CDR3 DNA sequence: TGTGCCAGCAGCTTAATTGTTGGGGAGGGCACTGAAGCTTTCTTT. Its translation is CASSLIVGEGTEAFF.

The table lists this clonotype with a count of one. The chain couples TRBV4-3 to TRBJ2-7; D is unresolved. The CDR3 has 14 residues. V dropped 0 bases and J dropped 3 bases, with 9 bases sitting between them. The germline V gene has CDR1 LGHNA and CDR2 YSLEER. The CDR3, as DNA: TGCGCCAGCAGCCAAGACTGGGCCGACTACGAGCAGTACTTC. This codes for CASSQDWADYEQYF.